This T cell receptor (beta chain) was sequenced for a study of T cell responses to AZD1222 COVID-19 vaccine. Whole-study results and caveats: Increases in Spike-specific TCR breadth and depth were seen after two AZD1222 doses. Sampled repertoires all dated from after the peak T cell response. Clonal diversity may have been underestimated in mostly white British donors.

Comments on this clone: What it binds is unknown.

Using immunoSEQ multiplex PCR, the repertoire was profiled, and TCRdb retains in-frame clones only, with some absent. This sample has 100,000 to 150,000 clones, with approximately 88% found just once. Trimming removed 0 bases from V and 1 base from J; junction bases left unmatched: 3. The CDR3 length is 15 residues. Germline CDR1 reads SGDLS; CDR2 reads YYNGEE. The receptor was isolated from an adult in good health. The V call is TRBV9, the J call TRBJ2-7, with TRBD1 matching 8 bases. Sequenced here: peripheral blood, sampled on day 0 of AZD1222 vaccination. This chain's CDR3 is CASSVGGTGSYEQYF. The CDR3 nucleotides are TGTGCCAGCAGCGTAGGGGGGACAGGTTCCTACGAGCAGTACTTC.